These 25 T cell receptor beta chains were all obtained from the same sample, sequenced in a study of blood T cell repertoires in COVID-19. Measured with immunoSEQ multiplex PCR; TCRdb has only the in-frame clones, and not every one. In the table there are roughly 120,000 clones, around 80% of which are singletons. The material sequenced was peripheral blood. These receptors were taken from a man between 45 and 60 years old with acute or convalescent COVID-19.

This clone showed up just a few times. The V gene is TRBV13, the J gene TRBJ1-1; D might be TRBD1 (6 bases). Germline V lookup: CDR1 PRHDT, CDR2 FYEKMQ (reference sequence). V gave up 4 bases and J gave up 6 bases, with 9 bases separating them. The CDR3 spans 12 residues. CDR3 DNA: TGTGCCAGCAGCTCGACAGGCGCTGAAGCTTTCTTT. It translates to CASSSTGAEAFF.

This chain joins TRBV5-5 and TRBJ1-5; perhaps TRBD1 as D (5 bases). Looked up from germline, CDR1 is SGHKS and CDR2 is YYEKEE (reference sequence). The V end lost 1 base, the J end lost 1 base, and 9 bases lay between the germline ends. The CDR3 is 15 residues long. DNA of the CDR3: TGTGCCAGCAGCTTGAGGGGCATGAGCAATCAGCCCCAGCATTTT. It encodes CASSLRGMSNQPQHF. Based on the CDR3 plus reference TRBV5-5 and TRBJ1-5, the full variable domain is DAGVTQSPTHLIKTRGQQVTLRCSPISGHKSVSWYQQVLGQGPQFIFQYYEKEERGRGNFPDRFSARQFPNYSSELNVNALLLGDSALYLCASSLRGMSNQPQHFGDGTRLSIL.

The gene calls are TRBV10-3 and TRBJ1-6; D is possibly TRBD1 (6 bases). The V end was cut by 6 bases, the J end by 7 bases, with 16 bases between. CDR1 and CDR2 from the germline V gene are ENHRY and SYGVKD. This CDR3 has 15 amino acids. As DNA, the CDR3 is TGTGCCATCAGCTCCGACAGGCCCGAAAATTCACCCCTCCACTTT. Translated, it gives CAISSDRPENSPLHF.

The chain is built from TRBV27 and TRBJ1-6, with 7 bases fitting TRBD1. The CDR3 contains 13 residues. Germline values: CDR1 MNHEY, CDR2 SMNVEV (reference sequence). Losses at the gene ends were 8 bases for V and 4 bases for J; bases not matched to a gene: 2. This chain's CDR3 is CASGGQYNSPLHF. For the CDR3, the DNA is TGTGCCAGCGGGGGACAGTATAATTCACCCCTCCACTTT.

The J gene is TRBJ2-4, the V gene TRBV29-1; 12 nucleotides match TRBD2. The CDR3 is 16 residues long. V lost 6 bases, J lost 0 bases, and 6 bases stayed unmatched. Germline values: CDR1 SQVTM, CDR2 ANQGSEA. The CDR3 loop reads CSVSRTSGIAKNIQYF. The CDR3 DNA is TGCAGCGTGAGCCGGACTAGCGGGATAGCCAAAAACATTCAGTACTTC.

In its sample, this clone was seen a few times. This chain joins TRBV4-1 and TRBJ2-7, with 10 bases matching TRBD2. There are 16 residues in the CDR3. The ends lost 5 bases at V and 2 bases at J; junction bases unmatched: 9. Looked up from germline, CDR1 is MGHRA and CDR2 is YSYEKL. As DNA, the CDR3 is TGCGCCAGCAGCTCGCGGACTAGCGGAGAGGCCTACGAGCAGTACTTC. Translated, it gives CASSSRTSGEAYEQYF.

CDR3 amino acids: CASRDFYEQYF. CDR3 DNA: TGTGCCAGCAGGGACTTCTACGAGCAGTACTTC. V and J are TRBV6-5 and TRBJ2-7; the D gene is possibly TRBD2 (5 bases). Trimming removed 6 bases from V and 3 bases from J, with 6 bases in between. This CDR3 is 11 amino acids long. Germline values: CDR1 MNHEY, CDR2 SVGAGI.

The V call is TRBV19, the J call TRBJ1-2; 7 bases align to TRBD1. Per the germline V gene, CDR1 is LNHDA and CDR2 is SQIVND (reference sequence). The CDR3 spans 15 residues. The V and J ends lost 3 bases and 8 bases, in that order; junction bases with no gene match: 12. DNA for the CDR3: TGTGCCAGTAGTATCGACAGGGCCGGGATCTCAGGCTACACCTTC. Its protein is CASSIDRAGISGYTF.

This clone was observed once. This chain joins TRBV6-4 and TRBJ2-2; 7 bases align to TRBD1. This CDR3 region has 14 residues. Germline V gene sequence: CDR1 MRHNA, CDR2 SNTAGT. V lost 4 bases to trimming and J lost 3 bases; unmatched junction nucleotides: 2. The CDR3 reads CASSGQGDTGELFF. The CDR3 coding sequence is TGTGCCAGCAGTGGACAGGGTGACACCGGGGAGCTGTTTTTT.

This clone was counted once. The chain links TRBV7-2 to TRBJ2-6; D is ambiguous. Trimming took 1 base from V and 4 from J, leaving 11 bases between them. Germline V lookup: CDR1 SGHTA, CDR2 FQGNSA. The CDR3 contains 16 residues. In DNA form, the CDR3 reads TGTGCCAGCAGCTTAGACCGGGTGGAGGGGGCCAACGTCCTGACTTTC. The encoded protein is CASSLDRVEGANVLTF.

This clone was counted a few times. The chain uses TRBV7-9 and TRBJ1-3, with D possibly being TRBD1 (5 bases). V lost 5 bases and J 3 bases, leaving 26 bases between the germline ends. The CDR3 has 19 amino acids. From germline, CDR1 is SEHNR and CDR2 FQNEAQ (reference sequence). CDR3 bases: TGTGCCAGCAGCCACCCCCCCTTGGACAAATTTAAGCGTGGAAACACCATATATTTT. It translates to CASSHPPLDKFKRGNTIYF.

Notes on this clone: Within the sample, other DNA sequences also encode this same CDR3. This chain links TRBV19 with TRBJ2-5; perhaps TRBD2 as D (5 bases). CDR3 length: 13 residues. Deletions cut 7 bases from V and 0 bases from J, with 9 bases between. Germline V gene sequence: CDR1 LNHDA, CDR2 SQIVND (reference sequence). CDR3 bases: TGTGCCAGTAAGGGCGGGTACCAAGAGACCCAGTACTTC. It encodes CASKGGYQETQYF. The full variable domain, in which reference TRBV19 and TRBJ2-5 provide the parts outside the CDR3, is DGGITQSPKYLFRKEGQNVTLSCEQNLNHDAMYWYRQDPGQGLRLIYYSQIVNDFQKGDIAEGYSVSREKKESFPLTVTSAQKNPTAFYLCASKGGYQETQYFGPGTRLLVL.

The J gene is TRBJ2-2, the V gene TRBV6-5, with TRBD1 matching over 9 bases. This CDR3 spans 14 amino acids. V gave up 6 bases and J gave up 5 bases; unmatched junction bases: 4. The germline CDR1 and CDR2 sequences are MNHEY and SVGAGI. The CDR3 reads CASRVDRGTGELFF. In DNA form, the CDR3 reads TGTGCCAGCAGGGTGGACAGGGGAACCGGGGAGCTGTTTTTT.

V gene TRBV9 combines with J gene TRBJ1-1, with a tentative D call TRBD1 (6 bases). CDR1 and CDR2 from the germline V gene are SGDLS and YYNGEE. The ends were cut back, 0 bases at V and 4 bases at J, with 7 bases in the middle. This CDR3 has 13 amino acids. CDR3 nucleotide sequence: TGTGCCAGCAGCGTAGGGGGGCGCACTGAAGCTTTCTTT. Amino acid sequence: CASSVGGRTEAFF.

The CDR3 sequence: CATSDLSSASTDTQYF. The CDR3 bases are TGTGCCACCAGTGATTTGTCTAGCGCTAGCACAGATACGCAGTATTTT. This chain joins TRBV24-1 and TRBJ2-3; D is perhaps TRBD2 (6 bases). The germline V gene has CDR1 KGHDR and CDR2 SFDVKD. There are 16 residues in the CDR3. V dropped 0 bases and J dropped 0 bases, with 9 bases sitting between them.

This clone appeared a single time. The chain is built from TRBV28 and TRBJ2-7; D is ambiguous. The V gene's germline CDR1 is MDHEN and CDR2 SYDVKM. Trimming left V 2 bases short and J 3 bases short, with 8 bases between. This CDR3 region has 13 residues. The CDR3 DNA follows: TGTGCCAGCAGTTTAACGGTCTACTACGAGCAGTACTTC. It encodes CASSLTVYYEQYF.

This clone was picked up one time. The J gene is TRBJ2-5, the V gene TRBV2, with TRBD1 matching 10 bases. Trimming removed 10 bases from V and 5 bases from J; junction bases left unmatched: 7. In germline, CDR1 is SNHLY, CDR2 FYNNEI. This CDR3 is 13 amino acids long. CDR3 sequence (DNA): TGTGCCATCACGACAGGGGGCGAGGAGACCCAGTACTTC. It translates to CAITTGGEETQYF. Drawing the rest from reference TRBV2 and TRBJ2-5, the complete variable domain is EPEVTQTPSHQVTQMGQEVILRCVPISNHLYFYWYRQILGQKVEFLVSFYNNEISEKSEIFDDQFSVERPDGSNFTLKIRSTKLEDSAMYFCAITTGGEETQYFGPGTRLLVL.

The chain links TRBV27 to TRBJ2-3; weak D call: TRBD1 (7 bases). Germline loops: CDR1 MNHEY, CDR2 SMNVEV (reference sequence). Trimming took 6 bases from V and 8 from J, leaving 12 bases between them. CDR3 size: 12 residues. DNA for the CDR3: TGTGCCAGCAGCAGGGGGGAGAGTACGCAGTATTTT. As protein: CASSRGESTQYF.

This CDR3 reads CASSITGTNTGELFF. CDR3 nucleotide sequence: TGCGCCAGCAGCATTACAGGGACGAACACCGGGGAGCTGTTTTTT. V gene TRBV5-1 combines with J gene TRBJ2-2, with D perhaps matching TRBD1 (6 bases). V gave up 4 bases and J gave up 0 bases, with 10 bases separating them. This CDR3 region has 15 residues. Germline V CDR1 and CDR2: SGHRS, YFSETQ.

This clone was counted once. This sequence joins TRBV19 and TRBJ2-7; maybe TRBD1 (6 bases). CDR1 LNHDA and CDR2 SQIVND come from the germline V gene (reference sequence). V was cut by 6 bases and J by 0 bases, with 12 bases left in between. This CDR3 region has 14 residues. The CDR3 nucleotides are TGTGCCAGTAGCGGACAGATGAGCTCCTACGAGCAGTACTTC. Translated: CASSGQMSSYEQYF.

V and J are TRBV9 and TRBJ2-1; no reliable D call. The ends were cut back, 3 bases at V and 0 bases at J, with 4 bases in the middle. Germline V gene lookup returns CDR1 SGDLS and CDR2 YYNGEE. CDR3 length equals 13 residues. The CDR3, as DNA: TGTGCCAGCAGCGCCAGCTCCTACAATGAGCAGTTCTTC. Its protein product is CASSASSYNEQFF.

The chain couples TRBV6-2 or TRBV6-3 to TRBJ1-6; TRBD1 matches 9 bases. Trimming took 6 bases from V and 7 from J; bases not matched to a gene: 7. Germline CDR1 reads MNHEY; CDR2 reads SVGEGT. The CDR3 runs to 15 residues. CDR3 residues: CASSGTGTGNSPLHF. CDR3 in DNA: TGTGCCAGCAGCGGAACCGGGACAGGGAATTCACCCCTCCACTTT.

This clone was seen more than once but under ten times. The chain recombines TRBV5-8 with TRBJ2-7; no reliable D call. Germline values: CDR1 SGHTS, CDR2 YDEGEE. The CDR3 runs to 14 residues. With 2 bases removed from V and 2 bases from J, the gap between germline ends came to 11 bases. The CDR3 loop reads CASSFLTETYEQYF. The CDR3 DNA reads TGTGCCAGCAGCTTCCTCACAGAAACCTACGAGCAGTACTTC.

The chain links TRBV7-2 to TRBJ2-5; 8 bases fit TRBD1. The CDR3 is 15 residues long. Germline loops: CDR1 SGHTA, CDR2 FQGNSA. Germline trimming cut 1 base from V and 5 bases from J; bases unmatched to any gene: 6. CDR3 loop: CASSLVSRDRETQYF. The CDR3 DNA reads as TGTGCCAGCAGCTTAGTGAGCCGGGACAGGGAGACCCAGTACTTC.

The V and J genes are TRBV5-1 and TRBJ2-2; 7 bases align to TRBD2. This CDR3 region has 17 residues. With 1 base clipped from V and 0 bases from J, the junction kept 6 bases outside the gene matches. In germline, CDR1 is SGHRS, CDR2 YFSETQ. This CDR3 reads CASSLWGGLANTGELFF. The CDR3 DNA sequence: TGCGCCAGCAGCTTGTGGGGTGGACTAGCGAACACCGGGGAGCTGTTTTTT.